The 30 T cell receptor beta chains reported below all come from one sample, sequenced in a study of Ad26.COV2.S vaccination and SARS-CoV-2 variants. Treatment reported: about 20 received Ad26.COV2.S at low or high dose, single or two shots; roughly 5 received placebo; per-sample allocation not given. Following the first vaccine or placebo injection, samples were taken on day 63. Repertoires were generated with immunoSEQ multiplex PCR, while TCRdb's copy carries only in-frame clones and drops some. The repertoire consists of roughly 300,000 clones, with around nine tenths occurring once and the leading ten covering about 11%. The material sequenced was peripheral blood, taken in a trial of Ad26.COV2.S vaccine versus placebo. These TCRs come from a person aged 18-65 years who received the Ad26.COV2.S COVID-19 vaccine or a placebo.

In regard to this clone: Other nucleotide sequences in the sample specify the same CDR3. The CDR3 protein is CASSIGYNEQFF. In DNA form, the CDR3 reads TGTGCCAGTAGTATAGGATACAATGAGCAGTTCTTC. The rearrangement uses TRBV19 and TRBJ2-1; no clear D. The germline CDR1 and CDR2 sequences are LNHDA and SQIVND (reference sequence). The V and J ends lost 1 base and 4 bases respectively, with 2 bases between them. CDR3 length: 12 residues. The variable domain in full, completed from reference TRBV19 and TRBJ2-1, reads DGGITQSPKYLFRKEGQNVTLSCEQNLNHDAMYWYRQDPGQGLRLIYYSQIVNDFQKGDIAEGYSVSREKKESFPLTVTSAQKNPTAFYLCASSIGYNEQFFGPGTRLTVL.

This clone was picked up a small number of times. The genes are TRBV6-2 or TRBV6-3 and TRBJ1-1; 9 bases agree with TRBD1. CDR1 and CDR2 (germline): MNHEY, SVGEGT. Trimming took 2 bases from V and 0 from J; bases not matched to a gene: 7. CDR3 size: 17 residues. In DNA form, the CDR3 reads TGTGCCAGCAGTTACCCGGACAGGGGAGGAATGAACACTGAAGCTTTCTTT. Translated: CASSYPDRGGMNTEAFF.

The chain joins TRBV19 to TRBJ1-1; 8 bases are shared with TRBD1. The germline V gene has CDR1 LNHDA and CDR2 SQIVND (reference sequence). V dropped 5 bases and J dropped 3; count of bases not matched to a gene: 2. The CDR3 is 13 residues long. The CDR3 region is CASSLDRDTEAFF. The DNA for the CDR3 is TGTGCCAGTAGTCTGGACAGGGACACTGAAGCTTTCTTT.

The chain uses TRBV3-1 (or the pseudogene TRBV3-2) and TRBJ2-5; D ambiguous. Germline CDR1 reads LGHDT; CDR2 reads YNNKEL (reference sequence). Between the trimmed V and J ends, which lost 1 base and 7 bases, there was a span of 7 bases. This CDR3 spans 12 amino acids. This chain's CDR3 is CASSQVAGTQYF. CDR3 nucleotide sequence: TGTGCCAGCAGCCAAGTCGCCGGGACCCAGTACTTC.

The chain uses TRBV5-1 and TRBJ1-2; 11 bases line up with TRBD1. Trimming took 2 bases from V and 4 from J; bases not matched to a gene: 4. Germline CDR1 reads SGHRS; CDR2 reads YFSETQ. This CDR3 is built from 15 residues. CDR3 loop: CASSFTGTGGYGYTF. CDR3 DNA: TGCGCCAGCAGCTTCACCGGGACAGGGGGCTATGGCTACACCTTC. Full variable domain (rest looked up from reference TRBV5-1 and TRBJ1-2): KAGVTQTPRYLIKTRGQQVTLSCSPISGHRSVSWYQQTPGQGLQFLFEYFSETQRNKGNFPGRFSGRQFSNSRSEMNVSTLELGDSALYLCASSFTGTGGYGYTFGSGTRLTVV.

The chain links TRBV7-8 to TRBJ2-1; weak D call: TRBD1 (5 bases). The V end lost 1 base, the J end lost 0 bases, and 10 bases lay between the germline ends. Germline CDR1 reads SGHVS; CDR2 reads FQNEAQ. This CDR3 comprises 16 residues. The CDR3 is CASSLVGPNSYNEQFF. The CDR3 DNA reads TGTGCCAGCAGCTTAGTGGGGCCGAACTCCTACAATGAGCAGTTCTTC.

CDR3 sequence reads: CASSFRASWSYEQYF. Written as DNA, the CDR3 is TGTGCCAGCAGCTTTCGGGCCTCTTGGTCCTACGAGCAGTACTTC. The chain joins TRBV7-2 to TRBJ2-7; D is unclear. CDR1 SGHTA and CDR2 FQGNSA come from the germline V gene. The CDR3 is 15 amino acids. The V end was cut by 3 bases, the J end by 1 base, with 13 bases between.

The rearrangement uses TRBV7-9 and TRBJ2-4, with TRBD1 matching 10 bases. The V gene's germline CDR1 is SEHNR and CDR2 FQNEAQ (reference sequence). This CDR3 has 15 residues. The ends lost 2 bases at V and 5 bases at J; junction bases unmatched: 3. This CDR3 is CASSLIGTGENIQYF. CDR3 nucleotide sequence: TGTGCCAGCAGCTTAATCGGGACAGGGGAAAACATTCAGTACTTC.

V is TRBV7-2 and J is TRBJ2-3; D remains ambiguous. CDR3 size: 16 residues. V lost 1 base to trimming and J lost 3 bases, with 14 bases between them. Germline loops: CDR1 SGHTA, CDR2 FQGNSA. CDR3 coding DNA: TGTGCCAGCAGCTTAGGTCTGGGTGTAAGGACAGATACGCAGTATTTT. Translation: CASSLGLGVRTDTQYF.

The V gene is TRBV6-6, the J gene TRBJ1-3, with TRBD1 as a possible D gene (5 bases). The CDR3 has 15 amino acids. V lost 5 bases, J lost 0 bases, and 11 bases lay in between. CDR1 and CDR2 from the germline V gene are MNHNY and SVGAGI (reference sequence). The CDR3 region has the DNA TGTGCCAGCAGTACTGGGGGGGGCTCTGGAAACACCATATATTTT. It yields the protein CASSTGGGSGNTIYF.

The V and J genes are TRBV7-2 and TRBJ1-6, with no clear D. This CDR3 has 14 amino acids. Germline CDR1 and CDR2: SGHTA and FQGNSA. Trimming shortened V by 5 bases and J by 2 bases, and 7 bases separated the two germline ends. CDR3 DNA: TGTGCCAGCAGCCCCTACCCCTATAATTCACCCCTCCACTTT. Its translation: CASSPYPYNSPLHF.

CDR3 amino acids: CASSEVEVGTEAFF. CDR3 DNA: TGTGCCAGCAGTGAAGTGGAGGTGGGGACTGAAGCTTTCTTT. J is TRBJ1-1 and V is TRBV6-1; D gene uncertain. V lost 1 base to trimming and J lost 5 bases, with 11 bases between them. CDR3 size: 14 residues. The germline CDR1 and CDR2 sequences are MNHNS and SASEGT.

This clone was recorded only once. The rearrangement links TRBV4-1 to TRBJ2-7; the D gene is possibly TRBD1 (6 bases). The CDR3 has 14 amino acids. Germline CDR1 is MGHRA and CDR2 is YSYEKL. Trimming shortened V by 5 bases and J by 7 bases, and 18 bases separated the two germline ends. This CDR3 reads CASSWRTDFVEQYF. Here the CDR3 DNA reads TGCGCCAGCAGCTGGCGGACAGATTTTGTGGAGCAGTACTTC.

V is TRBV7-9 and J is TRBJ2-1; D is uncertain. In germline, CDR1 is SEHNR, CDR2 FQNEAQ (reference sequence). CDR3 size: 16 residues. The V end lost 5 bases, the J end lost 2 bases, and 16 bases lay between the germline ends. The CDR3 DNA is TGTGCCAGCAGCCAAACTATCACTTTGACCTACAATGAGCAGTTCTTC. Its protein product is CASSQTITLTYNEQFF.

CDR3 region: CASSPRGGPNSYEQYF. The CDR3 DNA sequence: TGTGCCAGCAGCCCACGGGGAGGGCCCAACTCCTACGAGCAGTACTTC. The chain couples TRBV3-1 (or the pseudogene TRBV3-2) to TRBJ2-7; TRBD2 matches 7 bases. Germline CDR1 is LGHDT and CDR2 is YNNKEL (reference sequence). The CDR3 totals 16 residues. After removal of 4 bases from V and 0 bases from J, the junction contained 9 bases not matched to a gene.

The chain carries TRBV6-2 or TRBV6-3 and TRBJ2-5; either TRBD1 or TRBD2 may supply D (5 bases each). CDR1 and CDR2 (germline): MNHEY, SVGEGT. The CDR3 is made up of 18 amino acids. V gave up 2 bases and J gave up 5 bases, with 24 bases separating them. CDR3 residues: CASSYAGTENWGKETQYF. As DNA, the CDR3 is TGTGCCAGCAGTTACGCCGGGACCGAAAACTGGGGAAAGGAGACCCAGTACTTC.

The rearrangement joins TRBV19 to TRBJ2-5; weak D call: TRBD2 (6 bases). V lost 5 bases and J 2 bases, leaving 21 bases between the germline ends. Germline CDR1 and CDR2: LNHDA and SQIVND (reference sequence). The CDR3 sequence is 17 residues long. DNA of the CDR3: TGTGCCAGTAGTGGGAGAGTTAGGGGACTCCGACAAGAGACCCAGTACTTC. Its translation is CASSGRVRGLRQETQYF.

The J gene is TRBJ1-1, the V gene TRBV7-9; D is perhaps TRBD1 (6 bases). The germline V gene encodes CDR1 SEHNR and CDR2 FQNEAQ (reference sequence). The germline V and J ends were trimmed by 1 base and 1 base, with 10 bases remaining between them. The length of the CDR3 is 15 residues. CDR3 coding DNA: TGTGCCAGCAGCTTAGGGGGGACACGGAACACTGAAGCTTTCTTT. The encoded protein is CASSLGGTRNTEAFF.

As DNA, the CDR3 is TGTGCCAGCAGCTTAGGACAGGGGTCCTCATCCTACGAGCAGTACTTC. Translating it yields CASSLGQGSSSYEQYF. V usage is TRBV7-9 and J usage is TRBJ2-7, with 8 nucleotides matching TRBD1. The CDR3 length is 16 residues. Trimming at V came to 1 base and at J to 1 base, leaving 6 bases not matched to a gene. Germline values: CDR1 SEHNR, CDR2 FQNEAQ (reference sequence).

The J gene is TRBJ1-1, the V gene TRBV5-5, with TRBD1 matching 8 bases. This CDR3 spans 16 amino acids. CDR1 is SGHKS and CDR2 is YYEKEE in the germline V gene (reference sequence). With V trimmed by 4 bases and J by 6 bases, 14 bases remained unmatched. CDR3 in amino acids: CASSLRTGTMLAEAFF. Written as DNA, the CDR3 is TGTGCCAGCAGCCTGAGGACAGGGACAATGTTGGCTGAAGCTTTCTTT.

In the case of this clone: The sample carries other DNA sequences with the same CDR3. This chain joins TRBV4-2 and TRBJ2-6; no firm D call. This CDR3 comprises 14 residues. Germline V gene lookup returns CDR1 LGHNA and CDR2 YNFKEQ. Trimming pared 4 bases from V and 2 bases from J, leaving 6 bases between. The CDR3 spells CASSRGTGANVLTF. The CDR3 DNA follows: TGTGCCAGCAGCCGAGGAACTGGGGCCAACGTCCTGACTTTC.

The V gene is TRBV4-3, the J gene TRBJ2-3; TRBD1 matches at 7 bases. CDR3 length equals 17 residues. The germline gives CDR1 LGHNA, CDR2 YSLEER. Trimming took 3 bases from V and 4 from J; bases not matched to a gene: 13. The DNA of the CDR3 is TGCGCCAGCAGCCACCTCGGGACAGTACGAGACCCAGATACGCAGTATTTT. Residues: CASSHLGTVRDPDTQYF.

CDR3 bases: TGTGCCAGCAGTTACTCCGCCATGACCCAGTACTTC. Its translation is CASSYSAMTQYF. J is TRBJ2-5 and V is TRBV6-2 or TRBV6-3, with D hard to call. The length of the CDR3 is 12 residues. Looked up from germline, CDR1 is MNHEY and CDR2 is SVGEGT. V was shortened by 0 bases and J by 7 bases, with 6 bases between the two germline ends.

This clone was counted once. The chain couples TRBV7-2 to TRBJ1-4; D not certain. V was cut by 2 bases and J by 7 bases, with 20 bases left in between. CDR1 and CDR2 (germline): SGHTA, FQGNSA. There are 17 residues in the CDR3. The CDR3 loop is CASSLLPLHQAFEKLFF. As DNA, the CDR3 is TGTGCCAGCAGCTTACTCCCGCTACACCAAGCCTTTGAAAAACTGTTTTTT.

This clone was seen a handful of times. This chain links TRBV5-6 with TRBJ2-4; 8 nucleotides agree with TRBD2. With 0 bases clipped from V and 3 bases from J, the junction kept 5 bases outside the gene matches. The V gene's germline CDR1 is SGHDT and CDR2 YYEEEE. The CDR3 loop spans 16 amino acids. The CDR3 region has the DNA TGTGCCAGCAGCTTGGGAGCGGGAGAGGTCAAAAACATTCAGTACTTC. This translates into CASSLGAGEVKNIQYF.

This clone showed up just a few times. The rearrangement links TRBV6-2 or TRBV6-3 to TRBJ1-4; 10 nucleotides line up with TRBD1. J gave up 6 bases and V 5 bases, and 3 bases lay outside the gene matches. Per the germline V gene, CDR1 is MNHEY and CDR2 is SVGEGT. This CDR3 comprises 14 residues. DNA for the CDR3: TGTGCCAGCAGTGAGGGACAGGGGTATGAAAAACTGTTTTTT. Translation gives CASSEGQGYEKLFF.

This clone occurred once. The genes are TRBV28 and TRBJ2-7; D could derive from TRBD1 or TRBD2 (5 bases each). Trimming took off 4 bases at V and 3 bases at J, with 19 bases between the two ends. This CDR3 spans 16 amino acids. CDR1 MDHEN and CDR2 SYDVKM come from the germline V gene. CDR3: CASSSRGRLTFYEQYF. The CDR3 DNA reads TGTGCCAGCAGTTCCCGGGGACGCCTGACGTTCTACGAGCAGTACTTC.

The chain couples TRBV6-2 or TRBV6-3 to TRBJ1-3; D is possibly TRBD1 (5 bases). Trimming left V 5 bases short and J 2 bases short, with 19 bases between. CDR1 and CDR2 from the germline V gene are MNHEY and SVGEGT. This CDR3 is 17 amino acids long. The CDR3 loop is CASSTGLGLLAGNTIYF. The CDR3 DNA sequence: TGTGCCAGCAGTACGGGACTGGGCCTTTTGGCTGGAAACACCATATATTTT.

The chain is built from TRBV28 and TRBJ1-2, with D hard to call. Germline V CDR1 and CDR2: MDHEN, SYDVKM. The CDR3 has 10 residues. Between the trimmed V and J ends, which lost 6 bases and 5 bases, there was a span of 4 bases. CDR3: CASRFYGYTF. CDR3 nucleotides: TGTGCCAGCAGGTTTTATGGCTACACCTTC.

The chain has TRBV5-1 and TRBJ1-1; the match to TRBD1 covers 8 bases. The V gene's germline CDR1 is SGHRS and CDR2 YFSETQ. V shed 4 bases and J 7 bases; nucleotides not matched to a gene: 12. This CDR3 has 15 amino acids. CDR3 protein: CASSVQGARLGEAFF. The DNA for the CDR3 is TGCGCCAGCAGCGTCCAGGGGGCGCGATTGGGTGAAGCTTTCTTT.